This T cell receptor beta chain came from a study of blood T cell repertoires in COVID-19. The assay was immunoSEQ multiplex PCR, and TCRdb's table has in-frame clones only and misses some. This table has 150,000 to 200,000 clones, over 80% appearing once. This CDR3 comprises 12 residues. Germline loops: CDR1 SGHAT, CDR2 FQNNGV. V was clipped by 5 bases and J by 2 bases, with 6 bases between them. The participants were between about 18 and 89 years old and came from roughly 25 US areas. The rearrangement links TRBV11-2 to TRBJ1-2; no clear D gene. Material: PBMCs or T cells enriched from blood (not recorded which). The receptor's source is a woman in her sixties or seventies who had recovered from COVID-19. The CDR3 is CASSSWNYGYTF. The DNA for the CDR3 is TGTGCCAGCAGCAGCTGGAACTATGGCTACACCTTC.